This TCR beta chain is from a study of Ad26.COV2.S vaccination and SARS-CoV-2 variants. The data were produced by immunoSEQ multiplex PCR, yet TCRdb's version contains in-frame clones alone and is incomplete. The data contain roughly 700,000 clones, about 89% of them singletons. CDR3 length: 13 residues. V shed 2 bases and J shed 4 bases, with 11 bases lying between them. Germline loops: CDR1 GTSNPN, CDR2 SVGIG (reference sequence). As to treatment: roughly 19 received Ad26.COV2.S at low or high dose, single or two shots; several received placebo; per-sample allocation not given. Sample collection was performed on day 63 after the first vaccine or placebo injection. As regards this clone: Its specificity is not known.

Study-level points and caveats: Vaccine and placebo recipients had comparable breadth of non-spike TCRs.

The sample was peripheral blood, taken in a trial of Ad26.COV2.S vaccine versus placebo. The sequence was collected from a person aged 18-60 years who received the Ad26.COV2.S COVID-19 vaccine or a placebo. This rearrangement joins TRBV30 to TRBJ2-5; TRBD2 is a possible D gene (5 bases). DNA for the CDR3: TGTGCCTGGAGTAATGGACTTTCAGAGACCCAGTACTTC. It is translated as CAWSNGLSETQYF. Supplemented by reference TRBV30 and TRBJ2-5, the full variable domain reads SQTIHQWPATLVQPVGSPLSLECTVEGTSNPNLYWYRQAAGRGLQLLFYSVGIGQISSEVPQNLSASRPQDRQFILSSKKLLLSDSGFYLCAWSNGLSETQYFGPGTRLLVL.